Reported below is one TCR beta chain. The table came from immunoSEQ multiplex PCR; TCRdb's copy has only in-frame clones and leaves some out. The sample carries approximately 1,500,000 clones, 98% recorded once. Trimming at V came to 4 bases and at J to 2 bases, leaving 4 bases not matched to a gene. This CDR3 has 15 residues. Germline lookup yields CDR1 SGDLS and CDR2 YYNGEE. This specimen belongs to a study of shared clonotypes between healthy human individuals. Source material: naive CD4+ T cells sorted from blood. The subset is: CD45RA+ positively selected. This clonotype originated in a man aged 30-40 years in good health. V and J are TRBV9 and TRBJ2-7; 12 bases agree with TRBD2. CDR3 DNA: TGTGCCAGCAGCACCGGACTAGCGGGAACCTACGAGCAGTACTTC. Residues: CASSTGLAGTYEQYF.